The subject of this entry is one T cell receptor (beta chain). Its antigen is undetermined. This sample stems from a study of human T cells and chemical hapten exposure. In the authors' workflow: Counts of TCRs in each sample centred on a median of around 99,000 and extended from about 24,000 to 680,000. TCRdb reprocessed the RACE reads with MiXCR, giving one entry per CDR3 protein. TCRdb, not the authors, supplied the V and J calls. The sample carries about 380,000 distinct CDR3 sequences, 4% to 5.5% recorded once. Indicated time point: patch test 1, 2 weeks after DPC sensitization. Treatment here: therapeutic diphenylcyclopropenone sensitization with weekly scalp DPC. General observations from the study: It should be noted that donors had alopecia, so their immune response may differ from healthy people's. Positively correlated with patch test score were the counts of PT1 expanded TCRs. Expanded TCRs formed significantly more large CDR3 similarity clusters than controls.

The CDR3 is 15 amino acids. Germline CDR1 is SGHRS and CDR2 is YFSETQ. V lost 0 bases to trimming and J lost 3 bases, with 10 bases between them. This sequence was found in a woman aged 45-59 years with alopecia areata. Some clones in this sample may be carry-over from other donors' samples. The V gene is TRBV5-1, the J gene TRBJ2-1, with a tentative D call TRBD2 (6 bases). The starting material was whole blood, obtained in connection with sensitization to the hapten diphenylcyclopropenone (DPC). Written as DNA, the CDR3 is TGCGCCAGCAGCTTGGAGCGGGCGAACTACAATGAGCAGTTCTTC. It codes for CASSLERANYNEQFF.